This T cell receptor (beta chain) was sequenced for a study of graft-versus-host responses after intestinal transplantation. About the study: Once they had received anti-thymocyte globulin induction, all recipients took tacrolimus and steroids for around 3 years.

Looked up from germline, CDR1 is MNHNS and CDR2 is SASEGT. The CDR3 sequence is 14 residues long. Points on this clone: What it recognizes is unknown.

Profiled with immunoSEQ multiplex PCR; TCRdb holds only in-frame clones, not every one. The repertoire consists of around 20,000 clones, with roughly nine tenths occurring once and the leading ten covering 5% to 6.5%. Whole-study results and caveats: Early declines in HvG clones that occurred post-transplant were associated with peak circulating GvH clone levels. Detection of GvH clones occurred in recipient marrow, and some had their first appearance in ileum or blood.

The source was PBMCs, collected more than 64 days after intestinal transplantation. The genes are TRBV6-1 and TRBJ2-5, with 9 positions matching TRBD1. The J call may be faulty, since TRBJ2-7 better matches the DNA end. This TCR came from a human patient who received an intestinal transplant, so some T cells may come from the graft donor. CDR3 DNA: TGTGCCAGCAGTCGGACAGGGGATTTGGACGAGCAGTACTTC. Encoded protein: CASSRTGDLDEQYF.